One and the same sample provided the 21 T cell receptor beta chains below, sequenced in a study of T cell responses to AZD1222 COVID-19 vaccine (dated by TCRdb to the early 2020s). This sample's time point label indicates: baseline before first vaccination. Library construction relied on the immunoSEQ multiplex PCR assay. The source is immuneACCESS, and TCRdb retained only in-frame sequences with V and J called. Part of the clones is not carried over; for the studies checked, unresolved V genes explain less than half of this, and the remainder is unexplained. The sample table contains roughly 130,000 clones; only one count was recorded for around 94% of them. Over 1.5% of the sample goes to the ten largest clones. Sequencing used peripheral blood, obtained on day 0 of AZD1222 vaccination. The receptor source for this set is an adult in good health.

The rearrangement uses TRBV10-3 and TRBJ1-5; D remains unclear. From germline, CDR1 is ENHRY and CDR2 SYGVKD. Trimming took off 4 bases at V and 4 bases at J, with 11 bases between the two ends. This CDR3 has 14 residues. CDR3 protein: CAISVAQQNQPQHF. The DNA for the CDR3 is TGTGCCATCAGTGTAGCCCAGCAAAATCAGCCCCAGCATTTT.

The chain uses TRBV30 and TRBJ1-2; no firm D call. V dropped 6 bases and J dropped 0 bases, with 17 bases sitting between them. CDR1 is GTSNPN, CDR2 SVGIG, per germline (reference sequence). The CDR3 loop spans 15 amino acids. As DNA, the CDR3 is TGTGCCTGTGGTCGGGCAGCGACTTCTAACTATGGCTACACCTTC. It codes for CACGRAATSNYGYTF.

This clone was found once. The chain is built from TRBV2 and TRBJ1-6; 7 nucleotides align to TRBD1. Trimming at V came to 11 bases and at J to 6 bases, leaving 4 bases not matched to a gene. Germline V CDR1 and CDR2: SNHLY, FYNNEI. The CDR3 consists of 12 residues. The CDR3 nucleotides read TGTGCCGGAGGGACAGTTAATTCACCCCTCCACTTT. Its translation: CAGGTVNSPLHF.

DNA for the CDR3: TGCGCCAGCAGCCCTGACACCACCTCTAATGAAAAACTGTTTTTT. This gives the protein CASSPDTTSNEKLFF. V usage is TRBV5-1 and J usage is TRBJ1-4, with unresolved D. The CDR3 has 15 amino acids. CDR1 SGHRS and CDR2 YFSETQ come from the germline V gene. Trimming shortened V by 4 bases and J by 3 bases, and 13 bases separated the two germline ends.

J is TRBJ1-4 and V is TRBV7-9, with a tentative D call TRBD1 (6 bases). Germline assignment: CDR1 SEHNR and CDR2 FQNEAQ (reference sequence). The CDR3 is made up of 15 amino acids. Trimming took off 5 bases at V and 6 bases at J, with 16 bases between the two ends. The CDR3 nucleotides are TGTGCCAGCAGCCCCAATAGGGGGGGGCATGAAAAACTGTTTTTT. It translates to CASSPNRGGHEKLFF.

The chain employs TRBV29-1 and TRBJ2-5; D call uncertain. Deletions cut 3 bases from V and 0 bases from J, with 8 bases between. This CDR3 contains 13 residues. CDR1 and CDR2 (germline): SQVTM, ANQGSEA. Here the CDR3 DNA reads TGCAGCGTTGATTCGAGCAACCAAGAGACCCAGTACTTC. Amino acid sequence: CSVDSSNQETQYF.

The chain links TRBV19 to TRBJ1-5; tentatively, D is TRBD1 (6 bases). Trimming left V 6 bases short and J 3 bases short, with 12 bases between. This CDR3 comprises 14 residues. Germline-derived CDR1 and CDR2 are LNHDA and SQIVND (reference sequence). CDR3 nucleotide sequence: TGTGCCAGTAGACAGGGAATCCTCAATCAGCCCCAGCATTTT. Its translation: CASRQGILNQPQHF.

V and J are TRBV5-5 and TRBJ1-5, with D maybe TRBD1 (5 bases). V gave up 2 bases and J gave up 7 bases, with 13 bases separating them. CDR3 size: 14 residues. Germline CDR1 and CDR2: SGHKS and YYEKEE (reference sequence). The CDR3 nucleotides read TGTGCCAGCAGCTTCCGGGCCGGGGACCAGCCCCAGCATTTT. Its translation: CASSFRAGDQPQHF.

The chain combines TRBV14 with TRBJ1-6, with unresolved D. The V end lost 0 bases, the J end lost 11 bases, and 14 bases lay between the germline ends. The germline V gene has CDR1 SGHDN and CDR2 FVKESK. This CDR3 has 15 residues. The CDR3 nucleotides are TGTGCCAGCAGCCAAGAGTCATGGCCTACTACACCCCTCCACTTT. Translation gives CASSQESWPTTPLHF.

The genes are TRBV7-9 and TRBJ1-2; D is ambiguous. The CDR3 runs 12 residues. Germline lookup yields CDR1 SEHNR and CDR2 FQNEAQ (reference sequence). Trimming stripped 5 bases from V and 7 bases from J, with 11 bases between. CDR3 nucleotides: TGTGCCAGCAGCCGCCCCCCCGGTGGCTACACCTTC. Its translation is CASSRPPGGYTF.

The chain joins TRBV16 to TRBJ1-1; D is possibly TRBD1 (5 bases). The CDR3 is made up of 15 amino acids. The V gene lost 0 bases and the J gene lost 1 base, with 9 bases spanning the gap. Germline-derived CDR1 and CDR2 are KGHSY and FQNENV. CDR3 DNA: TGTGCCAGCAGCCAATCGCGACAGCAGAACACTGAAGCTTTCTTT. Translating gives CASSQSRQQNTEAFF.

The V call is TRBV24-1, the J call TRBJ2-3, with 7 bases that match TRBD2. CDR1 and CDR2 (germline): KGHDR, SFDVKD. The CDR3 runs to 16 residues. J was trimmed by 0 bases and V by 1 base; bases with no gene match: 3. The CDR3 is CATSDLGRASTDTQYF. As DNA, the CDR3 is TGTGCCACCAGTGATTTAGGGAGGGCGAGCACAGATACGCAGTATTTT.

The chain joins TRBV18 to TRBJ2-7; D gene unclear. This CDR3 has 12 amino acids. Germline V gene sequence: CDR1 KGHSH, CDR2 LQKENI. V was cut by 6 bases and J by 6 bases, with 12 bases left in between. The CDR3 protein is CASSAETFEQYV. As DNA, the CDR3 is TGTGCCAGCTCCGCTGAAACGTTCGAGCAGTACGTC.

V is TRBV21-1 and J is TRBJ1-2; the tabulated D call, TRBD1, remains unverified against the DNA. TRBV21-1 is a recognized pseudogene. The CDR3 is made up of 13 amino acids. The CDR3 loop reads CASTSGAQYGYTF. The CDR3 bases are TGTGCCAGCACCTCAGGGGCTCAGTATGGCTACACCTTC.

The J gene is TRBJ1-5, the V gene TRBV9; D perhaps matches TRBD1 (5 bases). There are 15 residues in the CDR3. The V and J ends lost 3 bases and 2 bases respectively, with 12 bases between them. Germline V gives CDR1 SGDLS, CDR2 YYNGEE. Here the CDR3 DNA reads TGTGCCAGCAGCGGGGACGGATATGGCAATCAGCCCCAGCATTTT. This sequence encodes CASSGDGYGNQPQHF.

The rearrangement links TRBV20-1 to TRBJ1-3, with D hard to call. V lost 3 bases, J lost 0 bases, and 15 bases lay in between. This CDR3 region has 16 residues. Per the germline V gene, CDR1 is DFQATT and CDR2 is SNEGSKA (reference sequence). The CDR3 is CSASPDYYSSGNTIYF. In nucleotides, the CDR3 is TGCAGTGCTAGTCCCGACTACTACTCCTCTGGAAACACCATATATTTT.

The V call is TRBV12-3 or TRBV12-4, the J call TRBJ1-2; D may be TRBD1 (6 bases). This CDR3 is built from 13 residues. V lost 6 bases and J 8 bases, leaving 16 bases between the germline ends. CDR3 sequence reads: CASSPQGTGGYTF. The CDR3 DNA reads as TGTGCCAGCAGCCCACAGGGTACAGGGGGCTACACCTTC.

The genes are TRBV2 and TRBJ1-1; TRBD1 might be the D (6 bases). The CDR3 has 14 residues. V lost 5 bases to trimming and J lost 1 base, with 11 bases between them. Germline CDR1 SNHLY, CDR2 FYNNEI. CDR3 nucleotide sequence: TGTGCCAGCAGTAAACAGGGTGCGAACACTGAAGCTTTCTTT. This encodes CASSKQGANTEAFF.

This clone was counted only a few times. This chain connects TRBV2 to TRBJ1-2, with D uncertain. Trimming pared 2 bases from V and 5 bases from J, leaving 9 bases between. In germline, CDR1 is SNHLY, CDR2 FYNNEI. The CDR3 extends over 13 amino acids. The CDR3: CASSEHAIYGYTF. The CDR3 DNA is TGTGCCAGCAGTGAACATGCAATTTATGGCTACACCTTC.

The J gene is TRBJ1-1, the V gene TRBV7-9; D call uncertain. The V end lost 4 bases, the J end lost 6 bases, and 15 bases lay between the germline ends. The length of the CDR3 is 14 residues. Germline V gives CDR1 SEHNR, CDR2 FQNEAQ (reference sequence). The CDR3 sequence: CASSSRVIVAEAFF. The CDR3 nucleotides are TGTGCCAGCAGCTCGCGGGTGATTGTCGCTGAAGCTTTCTTT.

This clone was recorded once. This rearrangement joins TRBV5-1 to TRBJ1-3, with unresolved D. This CDR3 contains 13 residues. Trimming took 1 base from V and 1 from J, leaving 3 bases between them. Germline V gene lookup returns CDR1 SGHRS and CDR2 YFSETQ. CDR3 in amino acids: CASSLSSGNTIYF. CDR3 DNA sequence: TGCGCCAGCAGCTTGTCGTCTGGAAACACCATATATTTT.